A selection of T cell receptor beta chains follows, all from one sample in a study of CD8 T cells in ankylosing spondylitis. MiXCR was run by TCRdb on the 5' RACE reads, yielding one entry per CDR3 protein. The table records about 30,000 distinct CDR3 sequences, around 5% of them present only once. The sequencing input was blood, either unsorted or a sorted T cell fraction (not recorded which). These receptors came from a female donor with ankylosing spondylitis or in good health (not recorded which). Each CDR3 is given with its conserved first and last residue. The order of the fields is J gene, D gene, V gene, clone size, CDR3 DNA, CDR3 protein. The D gene is left open where the match is weak. Clone size is stated in some rows and not others, as once, few, many or a class when expanded.

j_gene: TRBJ2-3; d_gene: .; v_gene: TRBV9; abundance: .; CDR3nt: TGTGCCAGCAGCGGACAACGCCGGAAGACCACAGATACGCAGTATTTT; CDR3aa: CASSGQRRKTTDTQYF
j_gene: TRBJ2-5; d_gene: TRBD2; v_gene: TRBV9; abundance: .; CDR3nt: TGTGCCAGCAGCGTAGGTCACCGGGGGGGCCAAGAGACCCAGTACTTC; CDR3aa: CASSVGHRGGQETQYF
j_gene: TRBJ1-5; d_gene: TRBD1; v_gene: TRBV9; abundance: many; CDR3nt: TGTGCCAGCAGCGCCGGGACAGGGAGGAACGGTCAGCCCCAGCATTTT; CDR3aa: CASSAGTGRNGQPQHF
j_gene: TRBJ1-2; d_gene: .; v_gene: TRBV9; abundance: medium-sized; CDR3nt: TGTGCCAGCAGCGTACCTTCGGGGCGGGACCTGGGTGGCTACACCTTC; CDR3aa: CASSVPSGRDLGGYTF
j_gene: TRBJ2-3; d_gene: .; v_gene: TRBV9; abundance: .; CDR3nt: TGTGCCAGCAGCGTAGGAGCCCAGGGGAGCACAGATACGCAGTATTTT; CDR3aa: CASSVGAQGSTDTQYF
j_gene: TRBJ1-1; d_gene: .; v_gene: TRBV9; abundance: many; CDR3nt: TGTGCCAGCAGCGTACAGGGAAGCGGGAACACTGAAGCTTTCTTT; CDR3aa: CASSVQGSGNTEAFF
j_gene: TRBJ1-6; d_gene: .; v_gene: TRBV9; abundance: many; CDR3nt: TGTGCCAGCAGCGTAGGGCAGAATAATTCACCCCTCCACTTT; CDR3aa: CASSVGQNNSPLHF
j_gene: TRBJ1-2; d_gene: .; v_gene: TRBV9; abundance: many; CDR3nt: TGTGCCAGCAGCGTAGCCCCCCGGGAGCACTATGGCTACACCTTC; CDR3aa: CASSVAPREHYGYTF
j_gene: TRBJ2-3; d_gene: .; v_gene: TRBV9; abundance: medium-sized; CDR3nt: TGTGCCAGCAGCTCTCAGGGGCCAGATACGCAGTATTTT; CDR3aa: CASSSQGPDTQYF
j_gene: TRBJ2-1; d_gene: .; v_gene: TRBV9; abundance: many; CDR3nt: TGTGCCAGCAGCCAAAGCGACAGTTACAATGAGCAGTTCTTC; CDR3aa: CASSQSDSYNEQFF
j_gene: TRBJ2-4; d_gene: TRBD2; v_gene: TRBV9; abundance: many; CDR3nt: TGTGCCAGCTCCGAATCGGGGGGGCGTGCCAAAAACATTCAGTACTTC; CDR3aa: CASSESGGRAKNIQYF
j_gene: TRBJ2-3; d_gene: TRBD2; v_gene: TRBV9; abundance: medium-sized; CDR3nt: TGTGCCAGCACAACTAGCGGCTTTAGCACAGATACGCAGTATTTT; CDR3aa: CASTTSGFSTDTQYF
j_gene: TRBJ2-1; d_gene: TRBD2; v_gene: TRBV9; abundance: many; CDR3nt: TGTGCCAGCAGCCCTGTGGGCGGGAGGCCATCCGATGAGCAGTTCTTC; CDR3aa: CASSPVGGRPSDEQFF
j_gene: TRBJ2-1; d_gene: TRBD2; v_gene: TRBV9; abundance: many; CDR3nt: TGTGCCAGCAGCGTAGGGGCGGGAGTACATGAGCAGTTCTTC; CDR3aa: CASSVGAGVHEQFF
j_gene: TRBJ2-5; d_gene: TRBD2; v_gene: TRBV9; abundance: many; CDR3nt: TGTGCCAGCAGCGTAGAGCCTAGCGGGGGACAAGAGACCCAGTACTTC; CDR3aa: CASSVEPSGGQETQYF
j_gene: TRBJ1-2; d_gene: TRBD1; v_gene: TRBV9; abundance: many; CDR3nt: TGTGCCAGCAGCGAGGGGACAGGTTCGAAAGGCTATGGCTACACCTTC; CDR3aa: CASSEGTGSKGYGYTF
j_gene: TRBJ1-5; d_gene: .; v_gene: TRBV9; abundance: many; CDR3nt: TGTGCCTCCGGAACAGGGAACAATCAGCCCCAGCATTTT; CDR3aa: CASGTGNNQPQHF
j_gene: TRBJ1-1; d_gene: TRBD1; v_gene: TRBV9; abundance: many; CDR3nt: TGTGCCAGCAGCACAGGGGGACAGGGCCGAGGAGTAGCTTTCTTT; CDR3aa: CASSTGGQGRGVAFF
j_gene: TRBJ2-3; d_gene: TRBD2; v_gene: TRBV9; abundance: few; CDR3nt: TGTGCCAGCAGCGTAGGGGGGGGGTTAGCAGATACGCAGTATTTT; CDR3aa: CASSVGGGLADTQYF
j_gene: TRBJ1-3; d_gene: .; v_gene: TRBV9; abundance: many; CDR3nt: TGTGCCAGCACCAAGACGAACTCTGGAAACACCATATATTTT; CDR3aa: CASTKTNSGNTIYF
j_gene: TRBJ2-7; d_gene: TRBD2; v_gene: TRBV9; abundance: .; CDR3nt: TGTGACAGCAGCTCTAGCGGGAATTACGAGCAGTACTTC; CDR3aa: CDSSSSGNYEQYF
j_gene: TRBJ2-1; d_gene: .; v_gene: TRBV9; abundance: many; CDR3nt: TGTGCCAGCAGCGGGGGTCACAGGCCCTACGATGAGCAGTTCTTC; CDR3aa: CASSGGHRPYDEQFF
j_gene: TRBJ2-7; d_gene: .; v_gene: TRBV21-1; abundance: many; CDR3nt: TGTGCCAGCAGCAGAAGTCTTGGGGGCGGGGGGCCGCTTGAGTACTTC; CDR3aa: CASSRSLGGGGPLEYF
j_gene: TRBJ2-1; d_gene: .; v_gene: TRBV9; abundance: many; CDR3nt: TGTGCCAGCAGCGCCCCGGCTAGCCTCAATGAGCAGTTCTTC; CDR3aa: CASSAPASLNEQFF
j_gene: TRBJ2-3; d_gene: TRBD2; v_gene: TRBV9; abundance: many; CDR3nt: TGTGCCAGCAGCGTAGGGGGACTAGAGACAGATACGCAGTATTTT; CDR3aa: CASSVGGLETDTQYF
j_gene: TRBJ2-5; d_gene: .; v_gene: TRBV9; abundance: few; CDR3nt: TGTGCCAGCAGCCCCGCCCCACACGTCAACCAAGAGACCCAGTACTTC; CDR3aa: CASSPAPHVNQETQYF
j_gene: TRBJ1-4; d_gene: .; v_gene: TRBV9; abundance: medium-sized; CDR3nt: TGTGCCAGCAGCGTAGGGGGGACTAATGAAAAACTGTTTTTT; CDR3aa: CASSVGGTNEKLFF
j_gene: TRBJ1-3; d_gene: .; v_gene: TRBV5-1; abundance: many; CDR3nt: TGCGCCAGCTTCGGGTTTTTAAGGTTTTTCTCTGGAAACACCATATATTTT; CDR3aa: CASFGFLRFFSGNTIYF
j_gene: TRBJ2-3; d_gene: .; v_gene: TRBV9; abundance: few; CDR3nt: TGTGCCAGCAGCGTGATGACAGCAAGCACAGATACGCAGTATTTT; CDR3aa: CASSVMTASTDTQYF
j_gene: TRBJ1-1; d_gene: .; v_gene: TRBV9; abundance: many; CDR3nt: TGTGCCAGCAGCGTAGCTCCCGAAGACACTGAAGCTTTCTTT; CDR3aa: CASSVAPEDTEAFF
j_gene: TRBJ2-3; d_gene: .; v_gene: TRBV9; abundance: many; CDR3nt: TGTGCCAGCAGCGTAGGACTGGGCACAGATACGCAGTATTTT; CDR3aa: CASSVGLGTDTQYF
j_gene: TRBJ2-3; d_gene: .; v_gene: TRBV9; abundance: .; CDR3nt: TGTGCCAGCAGCGTAGGGGGCCTGGGTTTTACGCAGTATTTT; CDR3aa: CASSVGGLGFTQYF
j_gene: TRBJ2-7; d_gene: .; v_gene: TRBV9; abundance: many; CDR3nt: TGTGCCAGCAGCTTGGGGGGGACATTTACCCCCTACGAGCAGTACTTC; CDR3aa: CASSLGGTFTPYEQYF
j_gene: TRBJ2-1; d_gene: .; v_gene: TRBV9; abundance: .; CDR3nt: TGTGCCAGCGGCGAAAACGGGAGCCCCTACAATGAGCAGTTCTTC; CDR3aa: CASGENGSPYNEQFF
j_gene: TRBJ1-4; d_gene: .; v_gene: TRBV9; abundance: many; CDR3nt: TGTGCCAGCAGTAAGGGGACCAATGAAAAACTGTTTTTT; CDR3aa: CASSKGTNEKLFF
j_gene: TRBJ1-5; d_gene: .; v_gene: TRBV21-1; abundance: medium-sized; CDR3nt: TGTGCCAGCATCCACCAGGGGACGCCTGACTTTTATCAGCCCCAGCATTTT; CDR3aa: CASIHQGTPDFYQPQHF
j_gene: TRBJ1-4; d_gene: .; v_gene: TRBV9; abundance: few; CDR3nt: TGTGCCAGCAGCCCCAGACAGAATGAAAAACTGTTTTTT; CDR3aa: CASSPRQNEKLFF
j_gene: TRBJ1-2; d_gene: .; v_gene: TRBV9; abundance: many; CDR3nt: TGTGCCAGCAGCGTTCGTGGGGGGGATGACTATGGCTACACCTTC; CDR3aa: CASSVRGGDDYGYTF
j_gene: TRBJ2-1; d_gene: TRBD2; v_gene: TRBV9; abundance: many; CDR3nt: TGTGCCAGCAGCGTCTGGCCTAGCGGGGGGCTTGGGGAGCAGTTCTTC; CDR3aa: CASSVWPSGGLGEQFF
j_gene: TRBJ2-7; d_gene: TRBD2; v_gene: TRBV9; abundance: medium-sized; CDR3nt: TGTGCCAGCAGCGTAGAGGGGACTAGCGGTTACGAGCAGTACTTC; CDR3aa: CASSVEGTSGYEQYF
j_gene: TRBJ1-5; d_gene: TRBD1; v_gene: TRBV9; abundance: many; CDR3nt: TGTGCCAGCAGCGTAGGGGAGGGACAGTATTCCAATCAGCCCCAGCATTTT; CDR3aa: CASSVGEGQYSNQPQHF
j_gene: TRBJ1-1; d_gene: .; v_gene: TRBV9; abundance: few; CDR3nt: TGTGCCAGCAGCGTAGCGGGGGGGGGGAACACTGAAGCTTTCTTT; CDR3aa: CASSVAGGGNTEAFF
j_gene: TRBJ2-1; d_gene: TRBD2; v_gene: TRBV9; abundance: many; CDR3nt: TGTGCCAGCAGCCTAGCGGGAGTTATCAATGAGCAGTTCTTC; CDR3aa: CASSLAGVINEQFF
j_gene: TRBJ2-7; d_gene: .; v_gene: TRBV9; abundance: many; CDR3nt: TGTGCCAGCAGCCCACATGGCAGTCTGGAGCAGTACTTC; CDR3aa: CASSPHGSLEQYF
j_gene: TRBJ2-5; d_gene: .; v_gene: TRBV9; abundance: many; CDR3nt: TGTGCCAGCAGCGTAGAGGTACTCCAAGAGACCCAGTACTTC; CDR3aa: CASSVEVLQETQYF
j_gene: TRBJ1-4; d_gene: .; v_gene: TRBV9; abundance: many; CDR3nt: TGTGCCAGCAGCGCCGTGGGGGGCGAAAAACTGTTTTTT; CDR3aa: CASSAVGGEKLFF
j_gene: TRBJ2-3; d_gene: TRBD2; v_gene: TRBV9; abundance: many; CDR3nt: TGTGCCAGCAGCCCCCAAGAGGGGCGGGGGGATACGCAGTATTTT; CDR3aa: CASSPQEGRGDTQYF
j_gene: TRBJ2-5; d_gene: TRBD1; v_gene: TRBV9; abundance: many; CDR3nt: TGTGCCAGCAGCGTAAGGACAGGGTCTGGTACAGAGACCCAGTACTTC; CDR3aa: CASSVRTGSGTETQYF
j_gene: TRBJ2-7; d_gene: TRBD2; v_gene: TRBV9; abundance: many; CDR3nt: TGTGCCAGCAGCGTTGGTAGCGGGAGCTCCTACGAGCAGTACTTC; CDR3aa: CASSVGSGSSYEQYF
j_gene: TRBJ2-5; d_gene: .; v_gene: TRBV9; abundance: medium-sized; CDR3nt: TGTGCCAGCAGCGTAGGGCCCCCGAGGGAGACCCAGTACTTC; CDR3aa: CASSVGPPRETQYF
j_gene: TRBJ2-6; d_gene: .; v_gene: TRBV9; abundance: few; CDR3nt: TGTGCCAGCAGCTATACTCTAATGTCTGGGGCCAACGTCCTGACTTTC; CDR3aa: CASSYTLMSGANVLTF